This TCR beta chain was sequenced for a study of identifying expanded T cells in peripheral blood. Healthy donors had no documented immune events, such as infections, while sampled. Using immunoSEQ multiplex PCR, the repertoire was profiled, and TCRdb retains in-frame clones only, with some absent. The sample has under 130,000 clones, roughly 91% seen once; the top ten hold 16%. In germline, CDR1 is MDHEN, CDR2 SYDVKM. The V end lost 5 bases, the J end lost 0 bases, and 17 bases lay between the germline ends. This CDR3 has 16 amino acids. The clonotype comes from a person aged 18 to 75 in good health. Sequencing was carried out using blood. The rearrangement uses TRBV28 and TRBJ2-7; D ambiguous. CDR3 sequence (DNA): TGTGCCAGCAGTCCCCCCAGCAGCTCCAACTCCTACGAGCAGTACTTC. Protein product: CASSPPSSSNSYEQYF.